This T cell receptor (beta chain) was retrieved from a study of cytomegalovirus exposure and HLA in healthy donors. This clone appeared a single time. The PCR made use of 60 Vbeta and 13 Jbeta primers. Assay: immunoSEQ multiplex PCR; the TCRdb copy retains only in-frame clones and omits some. The sample holds 150,000 to 200,000 clones, 70% to 90% seen once. The sample comprised PBMCs. The origin of this receptor is a man aged 18 to 29 in good health and CMV-seropositive.

CDR3 protein: CASSLLGQGEFYTF. Written as DNA, the CDR3 is TGTGCCAGCAGCCTCCTCGGGCAGGGCGAATTCTACACCTTC. This chain connects TRBV27 to TRBJ1-2, with TRBD1 as a possible D gene (5 bases). Trimming took 6 bases from V and 10 from J, leaving 21 bases between them. Germline CDR1 and CDR2: MNHEY and SMNVEV (reference sequence). CDR3 length: 14 amino acids.